The 21 T cell receptor beta chains below all came from one sample that was sequenced in a study of control samples from healthy donors and cancer patients. TCRdb's table, derived via immunoSEQ multiplex PCR, lists solely in-frame clones and lacks some. The sample contains 52,000 or so clones, about 95% of which appear only once. Sequences were obtained from blood. The source is a man younger than 40 in good health.

This chain links TRBV24-1 with TRBJ2-2; D not resolved. V gave up 5 bases and J gave up 0 bases, with 12 bases separating them. Germline loops: CDR1 KGHDR, CDR2 SFDVKD. The CDR3 has 16 residues. CDR3 sequence (DNA): TGTGCCACCAGTGCCCCGACACCCGCGAACACCGGGGAGCTGTTTTTT. Encoded protein: CATSAPTPANTGELFF.

The chain couples TRBV7-2 to TRBJ1-3; no definite D call. Deletions cut 2 bases from V and 0 bases from J, with 8 bases between. This CDR3 region has 15 residues. The germline V gene encodes CDR1 SGHTA and CDR2 FQGNSA. Here the CDR3 DNA reads TGTGCCAGCAGCTTATCGGGGATCTCTGGAAACACCATATATTTT. Its translation is CASSLSGISGNTIYF.

The rearrangement links TRBV29-1 to TRBJ2-4; 7 positions match TRBD2. Germline loops: CDR1 SQVTM, CDR2 ANQGSEA. This CDR3 is 14 amino acids long. V dropped 6 bases and J dropped 5; count of bases not matched to a gene: 10. In DNA form, the CDR3 reads TGCAGCGTGGGGGGTAGCGGGCGGGAAAACATTCAGTACTTC. Protein sequence: CSVGGSGRENIQYF.

This clone has a single count. V gene TRBV4-1 combines with J gene TRBJ2-7; TRBD1 matches at 9 bases. The V gene's germline CDR1 is MGHRA and CDR2 YSYEKL. This CDR3 has 16 amino acids. J was trimmed by 6 bases and V by 4 bases; bases with no gene match: 13. The CDR3 bases are TGCGCCAGCAGCCCTCTCGACAGGGGGTTGGCGGGCGAGCAGTACTTC. Encoded protein: CASSPLDRGLAGEQYF.

The chain uses TRBV2 and TRBJ2-7, with 15 bases fitting TRBD2. CDR3 length: 15 amino acids. Trimming at V came to 8 bases and at J to 6 bases, leaving 8 bases not matched to a gene. CDR1 is SNHLY and CDR2 is FYNNEI in the germline V gene. The CDR3 DNA sequence: TGTGCCAGCCAAACCGAGGGACTAGCGGGAGGCGAGCAGTACTTC. This sequence encodes CASQTEGLAGGEQYF. Complete variable domain (other parts from reference TRBV2 and TRBJ2-7): EPEVTQTPSHQVTQMGQEVILRCVPISNHLYFYWYRQILGQKVEFLVSFYNNEISEKSEIFDDQFSVERPDGSNFTLKIRSTKLEDSAMYFCASQTEGLAGGEQYFGPGTRLTVT.

The chain has TRBV28 and TRBJ2-1, with TRBD2 matching over 7 bases. The CDR3 has 13 residues. CDR1 and CDR2 (germline): MDHEN, SYDVKM. V dropped 10 bases and J dropped 7; count of bases not matched to a gene: 10. The CDR3 DNA is TGTGCCACCGCCCGCCAGGGAGGGAATGAGCAGTTCTTC. It encodes CATARQGGNEQFF.

This sequence joins TRBV28 and TRBJ1-1, with D perhaps matching TRBD1 (5 bases). Trimming cost V 5 bases and J 6 bases, with 25 bases left between them. The CDR3 covers 17 residues. Per the germline V gene, CDR1 is MDHEN and CDR2 is SYDVKM. The CDR3 is CASSTNEEGTNTAEAFF. The CDR3 DNA is TGTGCCAGCAGTACCAACGAGGAGGGGACGAATACAGCTGAAGCTTTCTTT.

The chain employs TRBV5-1 and TRBJ1-2, with TRBD1 matching over 9 bases. The CDR3 sequence is 15 residues long. J was trimmed by 6 bases and V by 4 bases; bases with no gene match: 10. Germline V CDR1 and CDR2: SGHRS, YFSETQ. Here the CDR3 reads CASSVNRGPSDGYTF. CDR3 DNA: TGCGCCAGCAGCGTAAACAGGGGGCCTTCCGATGGCTACACCTTC.

The chain joins TRBV7-2 to TRBJ2-3; D ambiguous. The germline V and J ends were trimmed by 5 bases and 5 bases, with 8 bases remaining between them. Looked up from germline, CDR1 is SGHTA and CDR2 is FQGNSA. There are 12 residues in the CDR3. This CDR3 reads CASSPTRDTQYF. CDR3 coding DNA: TGTGCCAGCAGCCCGACAAGAGATACGCAGTATTTT.

For the CDR3, the DNA is TGTGCCAGCAGCTTAGTGCCGGCAAGCTCTGGAAACACCATATATTTT. Translation: CASSLVPASSGNTIYF. V is TRBV7-9 and J is TRBJ1-3, with D uncertain. The V end lost 1 base, the J end lost 0 bases, and 10 bases lay between the germline ends. CDR3 length: 16 amino acids. Germline-derived CDR1 and CDR2 are SEHNR and FQNEAQ (reference sequence).

This clone has only one observation. V and J are TRBV6-5 and TRBJ1-2, with D tentatively TRBD1 (6 bases). The CDR3 totals 14 residues. Germline values: CDR1 MNHEY, CDR2 SVGAGI. V lost 2 bases to trimming and J lost 8 bases, with 15 bases between them. This CDR3 is CASSYPRAGEGYTF. CDR3 sequence (DNA): TGTGCCAGCAGTTACCCGCGGGCAGGGGAAGGCTACACCTTC.

J is TRBJ2-3 and V is TRBV10-3; 11 bases match TRBD2. The CDR3 is 16 amino acids. The V and J ends lost 8 bases and 0 bases, in that order; junction bases with no gene match: 7. CDR1 ENHRY and CDR2 SYGVKD come from the germline V gene. Here the CDR3 DNA reads TGTGCCATCGCCGGGACTAGCGGATTTAGCACAGATACGCAGTATTTT. Encoded protein: CAIAGTSGFSTDTQYF.

This clone was seen more than once but under ten times. V and J are TRBV9 and TRBJ2-1; 14 nucleotides match TRBD2. Losses at the gene ends were 2 bases for V and 1 base for J; bases not matched to a gene: 5. Germline V CDR1 and CDR2: SGDLS, YYNGEE. The CDR3 has 18 residues. CDR3 loop: CASSVTGTSGRSYNEQFF. The CDR3 region has the DNA TGTGCCAGCAGCGTTACCGGGACTAGCGGGAGATCCTACAATGAGCAGTTCTTC.

The genes are TRBV28 and TRBJ2-7, with 12 bases aligning to TRBD1. Germline CDR1 is MDHEN and CDR2 is SYDVKM. The CDR3 length is 15 residues. J gave up 8 bases and V 4 bases, and 9 bases lay outside the gene matches. The CDR3 sequence is CASSSTGTGGDQQYF. Here the CDR3 DNA reads TGTGCCAGCAGTTCCACCGGGACAGGGGGCGACCAGCAGTACTTC.

This chain connects TRBV3-1 (or the pseudogene TRBV3-2) to TRBJ1-4; D is uncertain. This CDR3 is 13 amino acids long. Germline loops: CDR1 LGHDT, CDR2 YNNKEL (reference sequence). V lost 0 bases and J 13 bases, leaving 12 bases between the germline ends. In DNA, the CDR3 is TGTGCCAGCAGCCAAGATGGCAGGACGTTACTGTTTTTT. Translated, it gives CASSQDGRTLLFF.

The CDR3 sequence is CASSSSTDTQYF. In DNA, the CDR3 is TGTGCCAGCAGCTCAAGCACAGATACGCAGTATTTT. The V and J genes are TRBV11-2 and TRBJ2-3; D uncertain. The CDR3 contains 12 residues. V lost 4 bases and J lost 0, with 2 bases in between. Germline lookup yields CDR1 SGHAT and CDR2 FQNNGV.

V usage is TRBV13 and J usage is TRBJ1-4; possibly TRBD1 for D (6 bases). The germline V gene has CDR1 PRHDT and CDR2 FYEKMQ (reference sequence). The CDR3 spans 14 residues. The germline V and J ends were trimmed by 5 bases and 4 bases, with 11 bases remaining between them. The CDR3 loop is CASSRGHLNEKLFF. CDR3 in DNA: TGTGCCAGCAGCAGGGGACATCTTAATGAAAAACTGTTTTTT.

The rearrangement joins TRBV6-6 to TRBJ1-2; D is unresolved. The ends were cut back, 2 bases at V and 3 bases at J, with 10 bases in the middle. The germline V gene encodes CDR1 MNHNY and CDR2 SVGAGI (reference sequence). The CDR3 length is 14 residues. CDR3 coding DNA: TGTGCCAGCAGTTACCTTGGAACAGACTATGGCTACACCTTC. Its protein is CASSYLGTDYGYTF.

This clone was recorded once. The chain combines TRBV9 with TRBJ2-7, with 11 bases that match TRBD2. With V trimmed by 0 bases and J by 4 bases, 6 bases remained unmatched. The CDR3 covers 16 residues. Germline-derived CDR1 and CDR2 are SGDLS and YYNGEE. This CDR3 is CASSVDPSGRQYEQYF. DNA for the CDR3: TGTGCCAGCAGCGTAGACCCTAGCGGGAGGCAGTACGAGCAGTACTTC.

The count of this clone is one. The CDR3 coding sequence is TGTGCCAGCAGCTTAGGGTGGGGGCGCAGCACTGAAGCTTTCTTT. Residues: CASSLGWGRSTEAFF. This rearrangement joins TRBV7-6 to TRBJ1-1, with D possibly being TRBD1 (6 bases). Trimming removed 1 base from V and 4 bases from J, with 13 bases in between. This CDR3 comprises 15 residues. CDR1 is SGHVS and CDR2 is FNYEAQ in the germline V gene. Full variable domain (outside the CDR3, taken from reference TRBV7-6 and TRBJ1-1): GAGVSQSPRYKVTKRGQDVALRCDPISGHVSLYWYRQALGQGPEFLTYFNYEAQQDKSGLPNDRFSAERPEGSISTLTIQRTEQRDSAMYRCASSLGWGRSTEAFFGQGTRLTVV.

The chain carries TRBV30 and TRBJ2-7, with D unresolved. The CDR3 is 11 residues long. The V and J ends lost 7 bases and 7 bases respectively, with 14 bases between them. Germline CDR1 and CDR2: GTSNPN and SVGIG (reference sequence). The CDR3, as DNA: TGTGCCTCTATGAGGTCTGGGGAGCAGTACTTC. Translation gives CASMRSGEQYF.